Sequencing of this T cell receptor (beta chain) was carried out in a study of cytomegalovirus exposure and HLA in healthy donors. Study-level findings and limits: Associated with HLA alleles at 0.05 false discovery rate in a later analysis were around 17,000 TCR beta sequences. No immune exposure information besides CMV serostatus was available.

The PCR ran on 60 Vbeta and 13 Jbeta primers. Libraries were prepared by immunoSEQ multiplex PCR; TCRdb keeps only in-frame clonotypes and omits some of them. The data contain some 170,000 clones, roughly 76% of them seen just once; the ten biggest clones take up 4.9%. About this clone: The antigen is not known.

This CDR3 has 15 residues. Losses at the gene ends were 5 bases for V and 5 bases for J; bases not matched to a gene: 5. Germline CDR1 and CDR2: MNHEY and SVGAGI. The TCR originated in a young woman in good health and CMV-seropositive. The specimen sequenced was PBMCs. This chain connects TRBV6-5 to TRBJ2-5, with 13 bases aligning to TRBD2. In DNA, the CDR3 is TGTGCCAGCAGTAAACTAGCGGGGGGGGCCGAGACCCAGTACTTC. This gives the protein CASSKLAGGAETQYF.